Below, 7 T cell receptor beta chains from the same sample are listed, as sequenced in a study of identical twins. TCRdb re-called the 5' RACE reads with MiXCR, one entry per CDR3 protein. The sample has roughly 700,000 distinct CDR3 sequences; roughly 8% are singletons. This sample was also put to use in a study of yellow fever vaccine responses in identical twins.

The material sequenced was PBMCs. These receptors were taken from a young woman in good health.

This clonotype came up a few times. J is TRBJ2-1 and V is TRBV12-3 or TRBV12-4, with D perhaps TRBD2 (6 bases). The ends were cut back, 0 bases at V and 10 bases at J, with 13 bases in the middle. The CDR3 length is 14 residues. The CDR3 protein is CASSLALMEGEQFF. The CDR3 DNA is TGTGCCAGCAGTTTAGCGCTAATGGAGGGGGAGCAGTTCTTC.

In its sample, this clonotype was seen a few times. The genes are TRBV24-1 and TRBJ1-5; the D gene is possibly TRBD1 (5 bases). The V gene's germline CDR1 is KGHDR and CDR2 SFDVKD. V was pared by 5 bases and J by 1 base, with 14 bases between. The CDR3 consists of 16 residues. CDR3 region: CATSASGGKSNQPQHF. CDR3 nucleotide sequence: TGTGCCACCAGTGCCTCGGGGGGAAAAAGCAATCAGCCCCAGCATTTT.

This clonotype was seen ten or more times. The chain links TRBV20-1 to TRBJ2-5; D may be TRBD1 (6 bases). The CDR3 is 13 residues long. Germline CDR1 and CDR2: DFQATT and SNEGSKA (reference sequence). The V and J ends lost 4 bases and 7 bases respectively, with 16 bases between them. CDR3 DNA: TGCAGTGCTACCCGGGACACCGCAAGGACCCAGTACTTC. Protein: CSATRDTARTQYF.

This clonotype was seen at least ten times. The rearrangement joins TRBV4-3 to TRBJ1-5; D call uncertain. V dropped 0 bases and J dropped 0 bases, with 9 bases sitting between them. The germline V gene encodes CDR1 LGHNA and CDR2 YSLEER. CDR3 length: 16 residues. Written as DNA, the CDR3 is TGCGCCAGCAGCCAAGATGCAGGAGATAGCAATCAGCCCCAGCATTTT. Translating gives CASSQDAGDSNQPQHF.

V usage is TRBV5-5 and J usage is TRBJ1-2; 7 nucleotides match TRBD1. The CDR3 is 15 residues long. J gave up 6 bases and V 0 bases, and 8 bases lay outside the gene matches. Germline V gene sequence: CDR1 SGHKS, CDR2 YYEKEE (reference sequence). The CDR3 DNA sequence: TGTGCCAGCAGCTTGGCGGTGAGGCAGGGGGATGGCTACACCTTC. Its translation: CASSLAVRQGDGYTF.

This clonotype was seen repeatedly, ten times or more. The chain couples TRBV7-3 to TRBJ1-2; D call uncertain. The ends were cut back, 2 bases at V and 1 base at J, with 5 bases in the middle. The germline V gene has CDR1 SGHTA and CDR2 FQGTGA. CDR3 length: 13 amino acids. The CDR3 spells CASSLGINYGYTF. CDR3 bases: TGTGCCAGCAGCTTAGGCATTAACTATGGCTACACCTTC.

In this sample, this clonotype turned up a few times. The chain uses TRBV7-8 and TRBJ1-1; D ambiguous. Germline lookup yields CDR1 SGHVS and CDR2 FQNEAQ. With 1 base removed from V and 5 bases from J, the gap between germline ends came to 14 bases. The length of the CDR3 is 15 residues. The CDR3 spells CASSLVRSDRTEAFF. In nucleotides, the CDR3 is TGTGCCAGCAGCTTAGTTAGGAGTGATCGGACTGAAGCTTTCTTT. Supplemented by reference TRBV7-8 and TRBJ1-1, the full variable domain reads GAGVSQSPRYKVAKRGQDVALRCDPISGHVSLFWYQQALGQGPEFLTYFQNEAQLDKSGLPSDRFFAERPEGSVSTLKIQRTQQEDSAVYLCASSLVRSDRTEAFFGQGTRLTVV.